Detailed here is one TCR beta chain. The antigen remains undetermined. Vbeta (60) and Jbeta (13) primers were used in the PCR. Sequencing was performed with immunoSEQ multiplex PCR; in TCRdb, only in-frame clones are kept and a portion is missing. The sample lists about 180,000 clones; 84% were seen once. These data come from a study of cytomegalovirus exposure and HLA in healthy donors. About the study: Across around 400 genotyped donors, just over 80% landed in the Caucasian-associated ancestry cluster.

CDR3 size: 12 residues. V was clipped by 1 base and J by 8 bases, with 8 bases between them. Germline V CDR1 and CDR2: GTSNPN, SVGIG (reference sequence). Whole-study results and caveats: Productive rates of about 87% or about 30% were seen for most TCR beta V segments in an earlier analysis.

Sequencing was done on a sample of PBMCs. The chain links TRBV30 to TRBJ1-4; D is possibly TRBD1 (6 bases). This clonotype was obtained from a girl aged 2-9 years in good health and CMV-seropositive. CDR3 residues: CAWSGGGEKLFF. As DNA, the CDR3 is TGTGCCTGGAGTGGGGGGGGCGAAAAACTGTTTTTT.